The 27 T cell receptor beta chains reported below all come from one sample, sequenced in a study of radiotherapy plus CTLA-4 blockade in lung cancer. Using immunoSEQ multiplex PCR, the repertoire was profiled, and TCRdb retains in-frame clones only, with some absent. The table has about 120,000 clones, 75% to 80% seen once. The sample consisted of peripheral blood, taken from a patient treated with radiotherapy plus ipilimumab. All receptors come from a human donor with non-small cell lung cancer who had a partial response to radiotherapy plus ipilimumab.

This clone was recorded only once. The gene calls are TRBV6-6 and TRBJ2-7; D might be TRBD2 (6 bases). The length of the CDR3 is 15 residues. Trimming cost V 2 bases and J 3 bases, with 14 bases left between them. From germline, CDR1 is MNHNY and CDR2 SVGAGI (reference sequence). CDR3 DNA: TGTGCCAGCAGTTACGCTGAGACTAGAGGCTACGAGCAGTACGTC. This gives the protein CASSYAETRGYEQYV.

The rearrangement links TRBV6-6 to TRBJ2-7; 9 bases align to TRBD1. Germline CDR1 MNHNY, CDR2 SVGAGI (reference sequence). Trimming cost V 6 bases and J 3 bases; bases outside gene matches: 9. This CDR3 has 15 residues. The CDR3 nucleotides read TGTGCCAGCAGCAAGGGACAGGGAGGGGTCTACGAGCAGTACTTC. Translation gives CASSKGQGGVYEQYF.

This clone was seen a handful of times. Other DNA sequences in this specimen translate into the identical CDR3. This rearrangement joins TRBV5-1 to TRBJ2-6, with D unclear. In germline, CDR1 is SGHRS, CDR2 YFSETQ. The CDR3 runs 15 residues. Trimming took 0 bases from V and 0 from J, leaving 4 bases between them. CDR3 DNA sequence: TGCGCCAGCAGCTTGGCTAACTCTGGGGCCAACGTCCTGACTTTC. Encoded protein: CASSLANSGANVLTF. Full variable domain (missing parts from reference TRBV5-1 and TRBJ2-6): KAGVTQTPRYLIKTRGQQVTLSCSPISGHRSVSWYQQTPGQGLQFLFEYFSETQRNKGNFPGRFSGRQFSNSRSEMNVSTLELGDSALYLCASSLANSGANVLTFGAGSRLTVL.

In regard to this clone: At one end, the junction sequence differs from germline, possibly due to a read error. The chain combines TRBV29-1 with TRBJ2-3, with 9 bases fitting TRBD1. The germline CDR1 and CDR2 sequences are SQVTM and ANQGSEA. This CDR3 contains 12 residues. DNA for the CDR3: TGCAGCCTTGACAGGGGGACAGATACGCAGTATTTT. This sequence encodes CSLDRGTDTQYF.

The chain is built from TRBV5-3 and TRBJ2-4, with D perhaps matching TRBD1 (8 bases). TRBV5-3 is an open reading frame, and its role is uncertain. The CDR3 is made up of 13 amino acids. Between the trimmed V and J ends, which lost 8 bases and 8 bases, there was a span of 17 bases. The CDR3 here is CARYLQGGDIQYF. CDR3 nucleotides: TGTGCCAGGTACCTACAGGGGGGGGACATTCAGTACTTC.

Notes on this clone: Sequence at one end of the junction differs from germline and may be a read error. The J gene is TRBJ1-2, the V gene TRBV28, with 8 bases fitting TRBD1. The CDR3 is 12 amino acids. Germline V gene lookup returns CDR1 MDHEN and CDR2 SYDVKM. The CDR3 region has the DNA TGTGCCAGCAGTTTAGGACAGGGTTCCTCCAACTTC. Its translation: CASSLGQGSSNF.

The rearrangement links TRBV29-1 to TRBJ1-5, with 8 bases matching TRBD1. Germline V lookup: CDR1 SQVTM, CDR2 ANQGSEA. The ends lost 7 bases at V and 2 bases at J; junction bases unmatched: 10. CDR3 length: 15 residues. The CDR3 spells CSAITGGGGNQPQHF. The CDR3 DNA is TGCAGCGCGATAACAGGGGGAGGGGGCAATCAGCCCCAGCATTTT.

With respect to this clone: Other nucleotide sequences in the sample specify the same CDR3. This chain uses TRBV28 with TRBJ2-2; 9 positions match TRBD1. CDR3 length: 14 amino acids. Germline V gene data show CDR1 as MDHEN and CDR2 as SYDVKM. Trimming took 6 bases from V and 4 from J; bases not matched to a gene: 3. This CDR3 reads CASRSTGGTGELFF. The DNA of the CDR3 is TGTGCCAGCAGATCGACAGGGGGCACCGGGGAGCTGTTTTTT.

The rearrangement links TRBV19 to TRBJ1-3, with D possibly being TRBD1 (6 bases). The length of the CDR3 is 12 residues. V shed 10 bases and J shed 4 bases, with 11 bases lying between them. Germline CDR1 is LNHDA and CDR2 is SQIVND (reference sequence). The CDR3 is CATRTEGNTIYF. CDR3 DNA: TGTGCCACTCGGACAGAAGGAAACACCATATATTTT.

This chain connects TRBV10-3 to TRBJ2-1, with 7 bases matching TRBD2. Germline-derived CDR1 and CDR2 are ENHRY and SYGVKD. The J segment lost 1 base and the V segment lost 6 bases, leaving 9 bases of the junction unmatched. This CDR3 is 16 amino acids long. CDR3 in amino acids: CAISERAGESYNEQFF. The DNA of the CDR3 is TGTGCCATCAGCGAGAGGGCGGGAGAGTCCTACAATGAGCAGTTCTTC.

The CDR3 is CASSRQRTYEQYF. The DNA of the CDR3 is TGCGCCAGCTCAAGACAGAGAACCTACGAGCAGTACTTC. The chain uses TRBV10-2 and TRBJ2-7; D may be TRBD1 (5 bases). This CDR3 has 13 amino acids. V was shortened by 8 bases and J by 2 bases, with 13 bases between the two germline ends. Germline V gene data show CDR1 as WSHSY and CDR2 as SAAADI.

The rearrangement uses TRBV27 and TRBJ1-2; D is unresolved. V dropped 2 bases and J dropped 0 bases, with 10 bases sitting between them. From germline, CDR1 is MNHEY and CDR2 SMNVEV (reference sequence). The CDR3 covers 15 residues. CDR3 in DNA: TGTGCCAGCAGTTTAGACCCAACAGCTAACTATGGCTACACCTTC. Translating gives CASSLDPTANYGYTF.

This rearrangement joins TRBV19 to TRBJ1-2; 7 nucleotides line up with TRBD1. V shed 5 bases and J 6 bases; nucleotides not matched to a gene: 3. The CDR3 loop spans 12 amino acids. The germline gives CDR1 LNHDA, CDR2 SQIVND (reference sequence). CDR3: CASSDRADGYTF. The CDR3 nucleotides are TGTGCCAGTAGTGACAGGGCTGATGGCTACACCTTC.

The DNA for the CDR3 is TGTGCCAGCAACCAACAGGGGGCCAATGAGCAGTTCTTC. This sequence encodes CASNQQGANEQFF. The chain links TRBV5-4 to TRBJ2-1; 9 bases match TRBD1. V dropped 6 bases and J dropped 6; count of bases not matched to a gene: 4. This CDR3 has 13 residues. Germline V CDR1 and CDR2: SGHNT, YYREEE (reference sequence).

In its sample, this clone was seen many times. CDR3 DNA sequence: TGTGCCAGCATTAGACAGGGTTATGAAGCTTTCTTT. As protein: CASIRQGYEAFF. The V gene is TRBV28, the J gene TRBJ1-1, with 7 bases identical to TRBD1. Germline assignment: CDR1 MDHEN and CDR2 SYDVKM. The junction had 6 bases not matched to a gene; V was cut back by 7 bases and J by 7 bases. This CDR3 is built from 12 residues.

The gene calls are TRBV27 and TRBJ2-7, with TRBD2 as a possible D gene (6 bases). Germline-derived CDR1 and CDR2 are MNHEY and SMNVEV (reference sequence). This CDR3 contains 14 residues. Trimming took 4 bases from V and 2 from J, leaving 12 bases between them. CDR3 in amino acids: CASSWRASAYEQYF. CDR3 nucleotide sequence: TGTGCCAGCAGTTGGAGGGCCTCGGCCTACGAGCAGTACTTC.

The rearrangement uses TRBV7-9 and TRBJ1-5; D is perhaps TRBD1 (5 bases). Germline CDR1 and CDR2: SEHNR and FQNEAQ (reference sequence). The CDR3 contains 14 residues. Trimming cost V 0 bases and J 5 bases, with 8 bases left between them. The CDR3 DNA is TGTGCCAGCAGCTTAGCAGGGGCGGATCAGCCCCAGCATTTT. Protein sequence: CASSLAGADQPQHF.

The V gene is TRBV6-1, the J gene TRBJ1-1; D is unclear. This CDR3 region has 13 residues. The ends were cut back, 3 bases at V and 3 bases at J, with 8 bases in the middle. Germline V lookup: CDR1 MNHNS, CDR2 SASEGT. DNA for the CDR3: TGTGCCAGCAGTGAGAGGAGTGACACTGAAGCTTTCTTT. Translation gives CASSERSDTEAFF.

The chain has TRBV10-3 and TRBJ2-7, with 9 nucleotides matching TRBD2. Germline CDR1 and CDR2: ENHRY and SYGVKD. The CDR3 runs to 15 residues. Losses at the gene ends were 0 bases for V and 6 bases for J; bases not matched to a gene: 6. The CDR3 reads CAISESGVAGAEQYV. CDR3 sequence (DNA): TGTGCCATCAGTGAGTCGGGCGTAGCGGGAGCCGAGCAGTACGTC.

This sequence joins TRBV5-1 and TRBJ1-1; D is undetermined. Germline CDR1 and CDR2: SGHRS and YFSETQ. The CDR3 has 14 residues. V dropped 0 bases and J dropped 4 bases, with 10 bases sitting between them. The CDR3 sequence: CASSLAVEFTEAFF. For the CDR3, the DNA is TGCGCCAGCAGCTTGGCGGTTGAATTCACTGAAGCTTTCTTT.

This clone has a single count. Relative to the germline gene, one junction end is altered; a read error may explain this. The J gene is TRBJ1-1, the V gene TRBV25-1; 7 nucleotides agree with TRBD1. The germline gives CDR1 MGHDK, CDR2 SYGVNS. The length of the CDR3 is 14 residues. The CDR3 region has the DNA TGTGCCGGCAGTGACATGACAGGGTACACTGAAGCTTTCTTT. Translating it yields CAGSDMTGYTEAFF. Full variable domain (remainder filled in from reference TRBV25-1 and TRBJ1-1): EADIYQTPRYLVIGTGKKITLECSQTMGHDKMYWYQQDPGMELHLIHYSYGVNSTEKGDLSSESTVSRIRTEHFPLTLESARPSHTSQYLCAGSDMTGYTEAFFGQGTRLTVV.

V usage is TRBV6-1 and J usage is TRBJ1-1, with 8 bases lining up with TRBD1. The CDR3 contains 15 residues. V lost 4 bases, J lost 4 bases, and 8 bases stayed unmatched. Germline CDR1 reads MNHNS; CDR2 reads SASEGT. Here the CDR3 reads CASSGGQVWGTEAFF. CDR3 in DNA: TGTGCCAGCAGTGGGGGACAGGTTTGGGGCACTGAAGCTTTCTTT.

The chain is built from TRBV7-3 and TRBJ2-2, with TRBD2 identical over 7 bases. CDR3 size: 16 residues. The V and J ends lost 4 bases and 2 bases, in that order; junction bases with no gene match: 7. Germline V gene lookup returns CDR1 SGHTA and CDR2 FQGTGA. Written as DNA, the CDR3 is TGTGCCAGCAGCTCCGTAGCGGGCCTAAACACCGGGGAGCTGTTTTTT. Its translation is CASSSVAGLNTGELFF.

The rearrangement links TRBV4-1 to TRBJ2-1; 9 bases line up with TRBD1. This CDR3 has 17 residues. In germline, CDR1 is MGHRA, CDR2 YSYEKL. V trimming: 0 bases; J trimming: 7 bases; junction bases outside the gene matches: 10. The CDR3 DNA is TGCGCCAGCAGCCAAGATCGTACAGGGGGCATGGGAAATGAGCAGTTCTTC. This translates into CASSQDRTGGMGNEQFF.

This chain joins TRBV14 and TRBJ2-1, with 10 bases fitting TRBD2. Per the germline V gene, CDR1 is SGHDN and CDR2 is FVKESK. The CDR3 loop spans 13 amino acids. V lost 6 bases, J lost 7 bases, and 3 bases stayed unmatched. The chain's CDR3 is CASRASGSNEQFF. The DNA of the CDR3 is TGTGCCAGCAGGGCTAGCGGGAGTAATGAGCAGTTCTTC.

V usage is TRBV7-2 and J usage is TRBJ1-2, with TRBD1 matching over 7 bases. In germline, CDR1 is SGHTA, CDR2 FQGNSA. CDR3 length equals 12 residues. The ends lost 5 bases at V and 10 bases at J; junction bases unmatched: 7. CDR3 sequence: CASSPGDRPYTF. CDR3 coding DNA: TGTGCCAGCAGCCCGGGGGACAGACCCTACACCTTC.

J is TRBJ1-3 and V is TRBV27; D is ambiguous. The closer fit of TRBJ2-2 to the DNA end suggests the J call may be wrong. CDR3 size: 12 residues. CDR1 is MNHEY and CDR2 is SMNVEV in the germline V gene (reference sequence). In DNA form, the CDR3 reads TGTGCCAGCAGTTTACGCACCGGGGAGCTGTTTTTT. Translated: CASSLRTGELFF.